This TCR beta chain was found in a study of monozygotic twins with inflammatory bowel disease. Findings and caveats of the study: Some repertoire variability may stem from patients' differing immunosuppressive treatments. Among the T cells, different subtypes could not be distinguished.

In regard to this clonotype: Its matching antigen is unknown.

CDR3 length equals 16 residues. From germline, CDR1 is PRHDT and CDR2 FYEKMQ (reference sequence). The team made cDNA by running eight separate reactions for each sample. For each CDR3 protein, TCRdb gives one entry from its re-call of the 5' RACE reads, without DNA. This sample's table has approximately 400,000 distinct CDR3 sequences. Blood samples, whole and unsorted for T cells, yielded the isolated total RNA. The specimen sequenced was blood. This sequence joins TRBV13 and TRBJ1-1. This receptor was obtained from a human donor with ulcerative colitis or Crohn's disease, or a healthy co-twin of an affected twin (not recorded which). CDR3 in amino acids: CASSLGHGLRDTEAFF.